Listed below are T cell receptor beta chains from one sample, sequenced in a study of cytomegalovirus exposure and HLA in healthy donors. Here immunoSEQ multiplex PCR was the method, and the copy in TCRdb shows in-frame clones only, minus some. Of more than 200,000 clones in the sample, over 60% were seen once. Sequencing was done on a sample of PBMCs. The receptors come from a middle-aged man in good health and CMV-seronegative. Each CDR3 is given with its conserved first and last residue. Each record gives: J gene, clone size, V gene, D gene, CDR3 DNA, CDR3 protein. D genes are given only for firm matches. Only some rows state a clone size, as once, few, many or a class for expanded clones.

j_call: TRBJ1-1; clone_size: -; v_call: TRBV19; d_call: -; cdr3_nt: TGTGCCAGTAGTCATACATCCACGAGGACTGAAGCTTTCTTT; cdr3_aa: CASSHTSTRTEAFF
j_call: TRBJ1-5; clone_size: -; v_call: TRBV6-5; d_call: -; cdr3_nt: TGTGCCAGCAGTTCCAAATCCACGGGGAAGGATCAGCCCCAGCATTTT; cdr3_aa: CASSSKSTGKDQPQHF
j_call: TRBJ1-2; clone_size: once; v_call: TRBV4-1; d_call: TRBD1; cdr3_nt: TGCGCCAGCAGCCAAGAGGACAGGGGGGCATTGGACTATGGCTACACCTTC; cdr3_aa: CASSQEDRGALDYGYTF
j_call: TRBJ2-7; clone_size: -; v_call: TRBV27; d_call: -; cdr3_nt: TGTGCCAGCTATACCTATCGGGAACAGACTTACGAGCAGTACTTC; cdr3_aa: CASYTYREQTYEQYF
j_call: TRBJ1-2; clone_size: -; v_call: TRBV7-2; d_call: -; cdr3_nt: TGTGCCAGCAGCTCTAGCGGGGGAAGCTATGGCTACACCTTC; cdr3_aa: CASSSSGGSYGYTF
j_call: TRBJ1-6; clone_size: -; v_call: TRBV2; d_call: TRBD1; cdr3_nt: TGTGCCAGCAGGCCAGACAGGGCCCGTAATTCACCCCTCCACTTT; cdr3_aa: CASRPDRARNSPLHF
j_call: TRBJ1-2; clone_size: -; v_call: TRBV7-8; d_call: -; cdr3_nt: TGTGCCAGCAGCCCCCTCCTGACAGCTGGCTACACCTTC; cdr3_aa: CASSPLLTAGYTF
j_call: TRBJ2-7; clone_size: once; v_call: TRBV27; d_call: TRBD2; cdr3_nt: TGTGCCAGCAGTTTACGGGGGGTAGGGAGGGACGAGCAGTACTTC; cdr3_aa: CASSLRGVGRDEQYF
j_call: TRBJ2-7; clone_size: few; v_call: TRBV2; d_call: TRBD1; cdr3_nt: TGTGCCAGCAGCGCAGACAGGGTTGGGACCTACGAGCAGTACTTC; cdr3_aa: CASSADRVGTYEQYF
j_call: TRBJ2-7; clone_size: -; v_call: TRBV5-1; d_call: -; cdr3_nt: TGCGCCAGCAGCTTGGACTTCCCCCCTTGGGAGCAGTACTTC; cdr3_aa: CASSLDFPPWEQYF
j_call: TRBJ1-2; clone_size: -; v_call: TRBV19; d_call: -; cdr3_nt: TGTGCCAGTAGTCACGGCCCTGAGGGTGGCTACACCTTC; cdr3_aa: CASSHGPEGGYTF
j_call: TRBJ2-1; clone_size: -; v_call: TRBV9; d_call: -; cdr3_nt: TGTGCCAGCAGCGGACGAACGGGAAACAATGAGCAGTTCTTC; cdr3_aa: CASSGRTGNNEQFF
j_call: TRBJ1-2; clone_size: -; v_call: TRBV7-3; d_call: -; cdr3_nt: TGTGCCAGCAGCCCGGTTTATGGCTACACCTTC; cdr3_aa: CASSPVYGYTF
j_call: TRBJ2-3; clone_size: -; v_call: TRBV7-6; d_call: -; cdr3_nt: TGTGCCAGCAGCTTATCCGGTAACACAGATACGCAGTATTTT; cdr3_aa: CASSLSGNTDTQYF
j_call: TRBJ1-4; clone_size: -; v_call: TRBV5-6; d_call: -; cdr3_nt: TGTGCCAGCAGCTTGGATCTAGCGGTTCAGGCTCCCGCTGAAAAACTGTTTTTT; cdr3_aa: CASSLDLAVQAPAEKLFF